This T cell receptor (beta chain) was sequenced during a study of blood T cell repertoires in COVID-19. Sequencing used immunoSEQ multiplex PCR; TCRdb keeps in-frame clones, though not all of them. The data hold around 220,000 clones, with approximately 87% observed a single time. This clone appeared once. CDR1 LGHNA and CDR2 YSLEER come from the germline V gene. The germline V and J ends were trimmed by 0 bases and 3 bases, with 12 bases remaining between them. CDR3 length equals 15 residues. This TCR derives from a woman aged 45-65 years with acute or convalescent COVID-19. Specimen: peripheral blood. This chain links TRBV4-3 with TRBJ2-7, with D tentatively TRBD2 (5 bases). CDR3 DNA: TGCGCCAGCAGCCAAGAAAATGGACTTTTCTACGAGCAGTACTTC. Translation: CASSQENGLFYEQYF.